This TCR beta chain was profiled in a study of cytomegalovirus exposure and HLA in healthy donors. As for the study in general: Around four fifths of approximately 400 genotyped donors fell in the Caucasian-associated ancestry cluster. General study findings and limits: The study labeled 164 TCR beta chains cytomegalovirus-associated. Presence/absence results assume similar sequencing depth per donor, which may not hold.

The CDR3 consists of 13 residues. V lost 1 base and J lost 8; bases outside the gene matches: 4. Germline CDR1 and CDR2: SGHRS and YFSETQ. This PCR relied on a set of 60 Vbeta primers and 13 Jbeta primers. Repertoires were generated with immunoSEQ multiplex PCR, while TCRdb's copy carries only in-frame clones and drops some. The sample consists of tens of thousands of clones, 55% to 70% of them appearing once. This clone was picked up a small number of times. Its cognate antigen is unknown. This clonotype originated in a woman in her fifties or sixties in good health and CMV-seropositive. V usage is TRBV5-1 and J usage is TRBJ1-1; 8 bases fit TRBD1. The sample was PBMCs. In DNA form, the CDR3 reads TGCGCCAGCAGCTTGTCGCAGGGGGCAGAAGCTTTCTTT. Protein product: CASSLSQGAEAFF. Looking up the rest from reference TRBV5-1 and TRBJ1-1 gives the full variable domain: KAGVTQTPRYLIKTRGQQVTLSCSPISGHRSVSWYQQTPGQGLQFLFEYFSETQRNKGNFPGRFSGRQFSNSRSEMNVSTLELGDSALYLCASSLSQGAEAFFGQGTRLTVV.